A selection of T cell receptor beta chains follows, all from one sample in a study of T-cell reconstitution after alpha-beta-depleted transplantation in children. TCRdb analysed the PCR reads with MiXCR anew, one entry per CDR3 protein. The table has roughly 400,000 distinct CDR3 sequences, roughly 20% seen once. The sequences come from PBMCs from the stem cell graft donor, collected from the stem cell graft. These receptor sequences come from a human donor who donated a stem cell graft to a child with acute myeloid leukemia. Each CDR3 is given with its conserved first and last residue. A D gene is named only where the DNA matches it firmly. Rows give clone size only sometimes, using once, few, many, or a class for an expanded clone.

abundance: NA; d_gene: NA; j_gene: TRBJ2-3; v_gene: TRBV12-3/TRBV12-4; CDR3aa: CASSFELNTDTQYF; CDR3nt: TGTGCCAGCAGTTTTGAGCTAAACACAGATACGCAGTATTTT
abundance: once; d_gene: NA; j_gene: TRBJ2-7; v_gene: TRBV2; CDR3aa: CASSPGESPYEQYF; CDR3nt: TGTGCCAGCAGTCCGGGGGAGTCCCCATACGAGCAGTACTTC
abundance: few; d_gene: TRBD1; j_gene: TRBJ1-2; v_gene: TRBV9; CDR3aa: CASSVEGGGGYGYTF; CDR3nt: TGTGCCAGCAGCGTAGAGGGAGGGGGCGGCTATGGCTACACCTTC
abundance: few; d_gene: TRBD2; j_gene: TRBJ2-1; v_gene: TRBV4-3; CDR3aa: CASSQGRTSGANNEQFF; CDR3nt: TGCGCCAGCAGCCAAGGAAGGACTAGCGGGGCCAACAATGAGCAGTTCTTC
abundance: NA; d_gene: NA; j_gene: TRBJ1-2; v_gene: TRBV25-1; CDR3aa: CASSPNWDYGYTF; CDR3nt: TGTGCCAGCAGCCCCAACTGGGACTATGGCTACACCTTC
abundance: few; d_gene: TRBD1; j_gene: TRBJ2-3; v_gene: TRBV10-3; CDR3aa: CAISGTTPAGGLDTQYF; CDR3nt: TGTGCCATCAGTGGAACCACTCCGGCAGGGGGTTTAGATACGCAGTATTTT
abundance: NA; d_gene: NA; j_gene: TRBJ2-7; v_gene: TRBV6-5; CDR3aa: CASSTPPPRDF; CDR3nt: TGTGCCAGCAGTACGCCGCCTCCTAGGGATTTC
abundance: few; d_gene: NA; j_gene: TRBJ2-2; v_gene: TRBV4-2; CDR3aa: CASSPVTSRTGELFF; CDR3nt: TGTGCCAGCAGTCCAGTAACTAGCCGCACCGGGGAGCTGTTTTTT
abundance: few; d_gene: NA; j_gene: TRBJ1-4; v_gene: TRBV25-1; CDR3aa: CASSESSRDEKLFF; CDR3nt: TGTGCCAGCAGTGAATCAAGCCGGGATGAAAAACTGTTTTTT
abundance: few; d_gene: NA; j_gene: TRBJ2-2; v_gene: TRBV28; CDR3aa: CASSLASWRNTGELFF; CDR3nt: TGTGCCAGCAGTTTGGCTAGTTGGCGAAACACCGGGGAGCTGTTTTTT
abundance: few; d_gene: NA; j_gene: TRBJ1-1; v_gene: TRBV10-3; CDR3aa: CAISEAYRGRAEAFF; CDR3nt: TGTGCCATCAGTGAGGCGTATAGGGGAAGGGCTGAAGCTTTCTTT
abundance: few; d_gene: NA; j_gene: TRBJ2-7; v_gene: TRBV4-1; CDR3aa: CASSPYGDEQYF; CDR3nt: TGCGCCAGCAGCCCTTACGGGGACGAGCAGTACTTC
abundance: NA; d_gene: NA; j_gene: TRBJ2-1; v_gene: TRBV4-1; CDR3aa: CASSQDTQGEAFAYNEQFF; CDR3nt: TGCGCCAGCAGCCAAGATACGCAGGGGGAGGCTTTTGCGTACAATGAGCAGTTCTTC
abundance: few; d_gene: TRBD2; j_gene: TRBJ2-3; v_gene: TRBV28; CDR3aa: CASSLAGGLPDTQYF; CDR3nt: TGTGCCAGCAGTTTAGCGGGAGGGCTACCAGATACGCAGTATTTT
abundance: NA; d_gene: NA; j_gene: TRBJ2-2; v_gene: TRBV20-1; CDR3aa: CSARAPVLKMTFPGELFF; CDR3nt: TGCAGTGCTAGAGCTCCTGTACTTAAGATGACGTTCCCCGGGGAGCTGTTTTTT
abundance: NA; d_gene: TRBD1; j_gene: TRBJ1-2; v_gene: TRBV9; CDR3aa: CAGTKPGTAAGYTF; CDR3nt: TGTGCCGGCACCAAACCAGGGACAGCGGCTGGCTACACCTTC
abundance: few; d_gene: TRBD1; j_gene: TRBJ2-5; v_gene: TRBV12-3/TRBV12-4; CDR3aa: CASSWDRGSETQYF; CDR3nt: TGTGCCAGCAGCTGGGACAGGGGATCGGAGACCCAGTACTTC
abundance: NA; d_gene: TRBD2; j_gene: TRBJ2-7; v_gene: TRBV3-1; CDR3aa: CASSQYGTSGYEQYF; CDR3nt: TGTGCCAGCAGCCAATACGGGACTAGCGGATACGAGCAGTACTTC
abundance: NA; d_gene: TRBD1; j_gene: TRBJ2-7; v_gene: TRBV7-9; CDR3aa: CASSKGQRSSYEQYF; CDR3nt: TGTGCCAGCAGCAAGGGACAGAGGAGCTCCTACGAGCAGTACTTC
abundance: few; d_gene: NA; j_gene: TRBJ2-5; v_gene: TRBV10-3; CDR3aa: CAISEPIGEKETQYF; CDR3nt: TGTGCCATCAGTGAGCCCATCGGAGAGAAAGAGACCCAGTACTTC
abundance: NA; d_gene: NA; j_gene: TRBJ2-7; v_gene: TRBV12-3/TRBV12-4; CDR3aa: CASSFSGVGYEQYF; CDR3nt: TGTGCCAGCAGTTTCTCGGGTGTTGGGTACGAGCAGTACTTC
abundance: NA; d_gene: TRBD2; j_gene: TRBJ2-5; v_gene: TRBV4-2; CDR3aa: CASSQTGSGRGRETQYF; CDR3nt: TGTGCCAGCAGCCAAACAGGTAGCGGGAGAGGCCGAGAGACCCAGTACTTC
abundance: NA; d_gene: TRBD2; j_gene: TRBJ2-3; v_gene: TRBV5-1; CDR3aa: CASSLEGLAGVRDTQYF; CDR3nt: TGCGCCAGCAGCTTGGAGGGACTAGCGGGAGTTAGAGATACGCAGTATTTT
abundance: NA; d_gene: NA; j_gene: TRBJ2-7; v_gene: TRBV20-1; CDR3aa: CSAPGGLISSYEQYF; CDR3nt: TGCAGTGCCCCCGGGGGGCTCATCAGCTCCTACGAGCAGTACTTC
abundance: NA; d_gene: NA; j_gene: TRBJ2-1; v_gene: TRBV21-1; CDR3aa: CASSIGTSGRTSSYNEQFF; CDR3nt: TGTGCCAGCAGCATCGGGACTAGCGGGAGGACCAGCTCCTACAATGAGCAGTTCTTC
abundance: few; d_gene: NA; j_gene: TRBJ2-1; v_gene: TRBV2; CDR3aa: CASSIRDTGFF; CDR3nt: TGTGCCAGCAGCATCCGGGACACGGGGTTCTTC